This is a list of T cell receptor beta chains from one sample in a study of T-cell memory formation after mild COVID-19. TCRdb called the 5' RACE reads again in MiXCR, with one record for every CDR3 protein. The sample shows approximately 390,000 distinct CDR3 sequences, more than 15% of them seen only once. Sample: PBMCs or a T cell subset sorted from them (not recorded which). The receptor set was obtained from a man younger than 35 who had mild COVID-19 (a few samples of this study predate the infection). Cell type and time point are not known. The CDR3 runs from the conserved cysteine through the conserved F or W. Each record gives: clone size, D gene, V gene, J gene, CDR3 protein, CDR3 DNA. D genes are given only for firm matches. The size entry is marked missing in some rows and otherwise reads once, few, many or a size class.

abundance: few
d_gene: TRBD1
v_gene: TRBV4-3
j_gene: TRBJ1-2
CDR3aa: CASSRETGRNYGYTF
CDR3nt: TGCGCCAGCAGCCGAGAGACAGGGCGAAACTATGGCTACACCTTC

abundance: -
d_gene: -
v_gene: TRBV9
j_gene: TRBJ2-1
CDR3aa: CASSVDTGHYNEQFF
CDR3nt: TGTGCCAGCAGCGTAGACACAGGGCACTACAATGAGCAGTTCTTC

abundance: few
d_gene: -
v_gene: TRBV5-6
j_gene: TRBJ1-2
CDR3aa: CASSLDNSGYTF
CDR3nt: TGTGCCAGCAGCTTGGATAATTCTGGCTACACCTTC

abundance: few
d_gene: -
v_gene: TRBV7-9
j_gene: TRBJ2-3
CDR3aa: CASSLEGGADTQYF
CDR3nt: TGTGCCAGCAGCCTAGAGGGGGGGGCCGATACGCAGTATTTT

abundance: few
d_gene: -
v_gene: TRBV15
j_gene: TRBJ1-1
CDR3aa: CATSIRPVHTEAFF
CDR3nt: TGTGCCACCAGCATTCGGCCGGTGCACACTGAAGCTTTCTTT

abundance: -
d_gene: -
v_gene: TRBV7-6
j_gene: TRBJ2-5
CDR3aa: CASSSLPGTQYF
CDR3nt: TGTGCCAGCAGCTCCTTGCCCGGGACCCAGTACTTC

abundance: many
d_gene: TRBD1
v_gene: TRBV7-9
j_gene: TRBJ2-2
CDR3aa: CASSPHRGPSTGELFF
CDR3nt: TGTGCCAGCAGCCCACACAGGGGGCCGAGCACCGGGGAGCTGTTTTTT

abundance: -
d_gene: -
v_gene: TRBV12-3/TRBV12-4
j_gene: TRBJ1-6
CDR3aa: CASSLGPGNNSPLHF
CDR3nt: TGTGCCAGCAGTTTAGGGCCAGGGAATAATTCACCCCTCCACTTT

abundance: -
d_gene: TRBD1
v_gene: TRBV6-5
j_gene: TRBJ1-2
CDR3aa: CASSHNRGGYTF
CDR3nt: TGTGCCAGCAGCCATAACAGGGGAGGCTACACCTTC

abundance: few
d_gene: -
v_gene: TRBV28
j_gene: TRBJ2-2
CDR3aa: CASSLQITTGELFF
CDR3nt: TGTGCCAGCAGTTTACAGATAACCACCGGGGAGCTGTTTTTT

abundance: many
d_gene: -
v_gene: TRBV5-1
j_gene: TRBJ1-1
CDR3aa: CASSAQGMGTEAFF
CDR3nt: TGCGCCAGCAGCGCCCAGGGGATGGGTACTGAAGCTTTCTTT

abundance: -
d_gene: -
v_gene: TRBV7-9
j_gene: TRBJ1-1
CDR3aa: CASSPKGVGNTEAFF
CDR3nt: TGTGCCAGCAGCCCGAAGGGGGTCGGGAACACTGAAGCTTTCTTT